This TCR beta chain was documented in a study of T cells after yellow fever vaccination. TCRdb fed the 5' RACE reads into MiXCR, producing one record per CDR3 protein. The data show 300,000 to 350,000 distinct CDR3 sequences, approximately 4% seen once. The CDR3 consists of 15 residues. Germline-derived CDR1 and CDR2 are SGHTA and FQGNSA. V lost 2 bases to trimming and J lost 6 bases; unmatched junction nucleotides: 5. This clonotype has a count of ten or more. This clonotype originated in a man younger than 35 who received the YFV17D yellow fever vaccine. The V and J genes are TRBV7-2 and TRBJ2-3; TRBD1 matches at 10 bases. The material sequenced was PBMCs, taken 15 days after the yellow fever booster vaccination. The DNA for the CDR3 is TGTGCCAGCAGCTTAAGGGACAGGGGATCGGATACGCAGTATTTT. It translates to CASSLRDRGSDTQYF. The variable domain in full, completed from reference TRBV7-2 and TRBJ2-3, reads GAGVSQSPSNKVTEKGKDVELRCDPISGHTALYWYRQSLGQGLEFLIYFQGNSAPDKSGLPSDRFSAERTGGSVSTLTIQRTQQEDSAVYLCASSLRDRGSDTQYFGPGTRLTVL.